This is a list of T cell receptor beta chains from one sample in a study of long-term antiretroviral therapy in people with HIV. The data were produced by immunoSEQ multiplex PCR, yet TCRdb's version contains in-frame clones alone and is incomplete. The repertoire includes under 50,000 clones, 85% of them detected once, and 4.5% to 6% sits in the top ten. Sequences were derived from unsorted PBMCs, sampled 3.1 years after starting antiretroviral therapy. These receptors came from a woman aged 45-59 years with HIV. The CDR3 runs from the conserved cysteine through the conserved F or W. Fields, in order: CDR3 DNA, CDR3 protein, V gene, J gene, D gene, clone size. D genes are given only for firm matches. Not all rows give a size; the values are once, few, many and, for expanded clones, a class.

CDR3nt: TGTGCCAGCAGCTTGGGTCTCCGAGGGTCCCGCGGTGAGCAGTTCTTC; CDR3aa: CASSLGLRGSRGEQFF; v_gene: TRBV5-4; j_gene: TRBJ2-1; d_gene: .; abundance: .
CDR3nt: TGTGCCAGCAGTGAAGATAGCAGTATGACTAATGAAAAACTGTTTTTT; CDR3aa: CASSEDSSMTNEKLFF; v_gene: TRBV25-1; j_gene: TRBJ1-4; d_gene: .; abundance: .
CDR3nt: TGTGCCAGCTACCACCTTTTGACCTACAATGAGCAGTTCTTC; CDR3aa: CASYHLLTYNEQFF; v_gene: TRBV27; j_gene: TRBJ2-1; d_gene: .; abundance: .
CDR3nt: TGTGCTAGCAGCCTATCCGGGACAGGGGGTTTAGAGACCCAGTACTTC; CDR3aa: CASSLSGTGGLETQYF; v_gene: TRBV7-7; j_gene: TRBJ2-5; d_gene: TRBD1; abundance: once
CDR3nt: TGTGCCAGCAGCCAAGAACTAGGCCAACTGTCCACAGATACGCAGTATTTT; CDR3aa: CASSQELGQLSTDTQYF; v_gene: TRBV4-2; j_gene: TRBJ2-3; d_gene: .; abundance: .
CDR3nt: TGTGCCTGGAGGGCTCACTCTGGGGCCAACGTCCTGACTTTC; CDR3aa: CAWRAHSGANVLTF; v_gene: TRBV30; j_gene: TRBJ2-6; d_gene: .; abundance: .
CDR3nt: TGCAGCGTCCTTGGGCAAGTGAACACTGAAGCTTTCTTT; CDR3aa: CSVLGQVNTEAFF; v_gene: TRBV29-1; j_gene: TRBJ1-1; d_gene: .; abundance: .
CDR3nt: TGTGCCACCAGCAGAGATGTGGCCGAGAGCACTAATGAAAAACTGTTTTTT; CDR3aa: CATSRDVAESTNEKLFF; v_gene: TRBV15; j_gene: TRBJ1-4; d_gene: .; abundance: .
CDR3nt: TGTGCCAGTAGTGAGGGACATCAGCAGTACTTC; CDR3aa: CASSEGHQQYF; v_gene: TRBV19; j_gene: TRBJ2-7; d_gene: .; abundance: .
CDR3nt: TGTGCCAGCAGCCTGCAACCCCCCGTGGCTGAAGCTTTCTTT; CDR3aa: CASSLQPPVAEAFF; v_gene: TRBV7-2; j_gene: TRBJ1-1; d_gene: .; abundance: .
CDR3nt: TGTGCCAGCAGCTATACCGGGGCACTATTTTCACCCCTCCACTTT; CDR3aa: CASSYTGALFSPLHF; v_gene: TRBV13; j_gene: TRBJ1-6; d_gene: .; abundance: .
CDR3nt: TGCGCCAGCAGCCCTGGAGGAGGGGGGGCGGTACAAGAGACCCAGTACTTC; CDR3aa: CASSPGGGGAVQETQYF; v_gene: TRBV5-1; j_gene: TRBJ2-5; d_gene: .; abundance: .
CDR3nt: TGTGCCTGGAACCGGGGCTATAGCAATCAGCCCCAGCATTTT; CDR3aa: CAWNRGYSNQPQHF; v_gene: TRBV30; j_gene: TRBJ1-5; d_gene: .; abundance: few
CDR3nt: TGTGCCAGCAGTGAAGGGAACACGTTCACCTTTAGCTCCTATAATTCACCCCTCCACTTT; CDR3aa: CASSEGNTFTFSSYNSPLHF; v_gene: TRBV2; j_gene: TRBJ1-6; d_gene: .; abundance: .
CDR3nt: TGTGCCAGCAGTGATAACCGGGGACAGGGCTACGAGCAGTACTTC; CDR3aa: CASSDNRGQGYEQYF; v_gene: TRBV25-1; j_gene: TRBJ2-7; d_gene: TRBD1; abundance: .
CDR3nt: TGTGCCTGGGGGGGGGCAGGAACCATGAACACTGAAGCTTTCTTT; CDR3aa: CAWGGAGTMNTEAFF; v_gene: TRBV30; j_gene: TRBJ1-1; d_gene: .; abundance: .
CDR3nt: TGTGCCAGCTCACCACAGAACAGGGACTACGAGCAGTACTTC; CDR3aa: CASSPQNRDYEQYF; v_gene: TRBV18; j_gene: TRBJ2-7; d_gene: .; abundance: .